This passage covers 3 T cell receptor beta chains from one sample sequenced in a study of blood T cell repertoires in COVID-19. Here immunoSEQ multiplex PCR was the method, and the copy in TCRdb shows in-frame clones only, minus some. The table shows roughly 260,000 clones, with 82% occurring only once. Source material: peripheral blood. The origin of the receptors is a woman under 30 with acute or convalescent COVID-19.

The chain employs TRBV28 and TRBJ2-2, with 11 bases matching TRBD2. V was clipped by 4 bases and J by 4 bases; unmatched bases: 11. This CDR3 spans 18 amino acids. Germline CDR1 is MDHEN and CDR2 is SYDVKM. Written as DNA, the CDR3 is TGTGCCAGCAGTTCGGGACTAGCGGCCGACCTTATCACCGGGGAGCTGTTTTTT. Amino acids: CASSSGLAADLITGELFF.

The chain couples TRBV6-6 to TRBJ2-1, with TRBD1 identical over 7 bases. The germline gives CDR1 MNHNY, CDR2 SVGAGI (reference sequence). The trim removed 2 bases at V and 6 bases at J, leaving 7 bases unmatched. There are 15 residues in the CDR3. CDR3 coding DNA: TGTGCCAGCAGTTACCAGGGGGAGCTGGGCAATGAGCAGTTCTTC. Translated, it gives CASSYQGELGNEQFF.

The genes are TRBV27 and TRBJ1-1, with 10 positions matching TRBD1. The V gene's germline CDR1 is MNHEY and CDR2 SMNVEV (reference sequence). The V and J ends lost 5 bases and 6 bases, in that order; junction bases with no gene match: 6. The CDR3 extends over 14 amino acids. This CDR3 reads CASSLDRGYSEAFF. CDR3 DNA: TGTGCCAGCAGTCTGGACAGGGGGTATTCTGAAGCTTTCTTT.